A selection of T cell receptor beta chains follows, all from one sample in a study of human T cells and chemical hapten exposure. In TCRdb, the reads were re-called with MiXCR into one record per CDR3 protein. Altogether about 120,000 distinct CDR3 sequences are present, over 7% being singletons, with the ten largest covering roughly 1.5%. The source material was whole blood. These receptors all come from a human donor in good health. Some clones in this sample may be carry-over from other donors' samples. CDR3s include the opening cysteine and the closing phenylalanine or tryptophan. A D gene is named only where the DNA matches it firmly. A row's size may be missing; if present it is once, few, many or a size class.

TRBV14	.	.	TRBJ2-7	CASSPRGGVEQYF	TGTGCCAGCAGCCCCCGCGGAGGGGTCGAGCAGTACTTC
TRBV7-2	few	.	TRBJ2-6	CASSLGLAGANVLTF	TGTGCCAGCAGCTTGGGTCTAGCTGGGGCCAACGTCCTGACTTTC
TRBV27	.	.	TRBJ2-7	CASSVTGTRISYEQYF	TGTGCCAGCAGTGTAACCGGGACCCGAATCTCCTACGAGCAGTACTTC
TRBV6-2/TRBV6-3	.	TRBD2	TRBJ2-1	CASSYVTSGYNEQFF	TGTGCCAGCAGTTACGTGACTAGCGGGTACAATGAGCAGTTCTTC
TRBV20-1	.	.	TRBJ2-5	CSARPGVETQCF	TGCAGTGCTAGACCGGGGGTGGAGACCCAGTGCTTC
TRBV18	few	.	TRBJ2-3	CASSPIPDGGHTDTQYF	TGTGCCAGCTCACCAATTCCTGACGGGGGGCACACAGATACGCAGTATTTT
TRBV5-1	many	.	TRBJ2-3	CASSWSSQGTDTQYF	TGCGCCAGCAGCTGGAGTTCGCAGGGCACAGATACGCAGTATTTT
TRBV7-9	.	.	TRBJ2-1	CASSPRVAEQFF	TGTGCCAGCAGCCCTAGGGTCGCTGAGCAGTTCTTC
TRBV6-6	many	.	TRBJ1-6	CASSRRPMNSPLHF	TGTGCCAGCAGCCGTCGGCCGATGAATTCACCCCTCCACTTT
TRBV20-1	many	.	TRBJ2-1	CSVAGFFSYNEQFF	TGCAGTGTTGCGGGGTTTTTCTCCTACAATGAGCAGTTCTTC
TRBV4-2	few	.	TRBJ2-7	CASSQVPSSSYEQYF	TGTGCCAGCAGCCAAGTCCCCTCAAGCTCCTACGAGCAGTACTTC
TRBV30	.	TRBD1	TRBJ2-7	CAWTPFRTGQGLGEQYF	TGTGCCTGGACTCCTTTTAGAACGGGACAGGGGCTGGGCGAGCAGTACTTC
TRBV5-5	many	.	TRBJ1-1	CASSLAPVSMNTEAFF	TGTGCCAGCAGCTTGGCCCCGGTATCGATGAACACTGAAGCTTTCTTT
TRBV6-5	.	.	TRBJ2-1	CASSSQTGPSYNEQFF	TGTGCCAGCAGTTCCCAGACAGGCCCATCCTACAATGAGCAGTTCTTC
TRBV27	many	.	TRBJ1-3	CASSRTAPSGNTIYF	TGTGCCAGCAGTCGGACTGCTCCCTCTGGAAACACCATATATTTT
TRBV5-1	.	TRBD1	TRBJ2-1	CASSYRDRGHEQFF	TGCGCCAGCAGCTACCGGGACAGGGGGCATGAGCAGTTCTTC
TRBV30	many	TRBD1	TRBJ1-4	CAWSEGTGGEEKLFF	TGTGCCTGGAGTGAGGGGACAGGGGGCGAAGAAAAACTGTTTTTT
TRBV5-1	.	.	TRBJ1-5	CASSLDSPGWQPQHF	TGCGCCAGCAGCTTGGACTCCCCAGGGTGGCAGCCCCAGCATTTT
TRBV7-9	.	TRBD2	TRBJ2-2	CASSFGTSGRGTGELFF	TGTGCCAGCAGCTTCGGAACTAGCGGGAGGGGGACCGGGGAGCTGTTTTTT
TRBV11-2	many	.	TRBJ1-2	CASSLAGGHYGYTF	TGTGCCAGCAGCTTAGCGGGGGGGCACTATGGCTACACCTTC
TRBV7-9	few	.	TRBJ2-7	CASSTRLRGDKSYEQYF	TGTGCCAGCAGCACCCGACTCAGAGGGGATAAGTCATACGAGCAGTACTTC
TRBV19	.	.	TRBJ2-1	CASSIGVVGSYNEQFF	TGTGCCAGTAGTATAGGCGTTGTGGGCTCCTACAATGAGCAGTTCTTC
TRBV4-2	few	TRBD1	TRBJ2-7	CASSQGTGTGGDEQYF	TGTGCCAGCAGCCAAGGGACCGGGACAGGGGGCGACGAGCAGTACTTC
TRBV19	many	TRBD2	TRBJ2-1	CASSKASGRAYNEQFF	TGTGCCAGTAGTAAGGCTAGCGGGAGGGCCTACAATGAGCAGTTCTTC
TRBV7-9	few	TRBD2	TRBJ2-7	CASATSGNAYEQYF	TGTGCCAGCGCGACTAGCGGGAACGCCTACGAGCAGTACTTC
TRBV7-9	.	TRBD2	TRBJ2-1	CATILAENYNEQFF	TGTGCCACCATCCTAGCGGAAAACTACAATGAGCAGTTCTTC
TRBV6-1	few	.	TRBJ1-2	CASSEREPIYGYTF	TGTGCCAGCAGTGAACGGGAGCCCATCTATGGCTACACCTTC
TRBV19	.	TRBD1	TRBJ1-5	CASSILPSGTGDQPQHF	TGTGCCAGTAGTATATTGCCTTCCGGGACAGGGGATCAGCCCCAGCATTTT
TRBV6-2/TRBV6-3	.	.	TRBJ1-2	CASSYPSDSYTF	TGTGCCAGCAGTTACCCTAGCGATAGCTACACCTTC
TRBV9	few	.	TRBJ2-1	CASSPSRAGFAGGEQFF	TGTGCCAGCAGCCCTTCCCGAGCGGGTTTCGCCGGCGGTGAGCAGTTCTTC
TRBV7-2	.	.	TRBJ2-1	CASSLEWRLERFF	TGTGCCAGCAGCTTAGAATGGCGGCTTGAGAGGTTCTTC
TRBV27	few	.	TRBJ1-1	CASAEAGMNTEAFF	TGTGCCAGCGCCGAGGCCGGCATGAACACTGAAGCTTTCTTT
TRBV6-1	.	.	TRBJ1-1	CASTLERGSNTEAFF	TGTGCCAGCACCCTCGAGAGGGGTTCTAACACTGAAGCTTTCTTT
TRBV29-1	many	.	TRBJ2-3	CSVELGRGTDTQYF	TGCAGCGTTGAGTTGGGGCGAGGGACAGATACGCAGTATTTT
TRBV4-1	few	.	TRBJ2-3	CASSPFTTDTQYF	TGCGCCAGCAGCCCATTTACCACAGATACGCAGTATTTT
TRBV20-1	few	.	TRBJ1-1	CSAPGGGDTEAFF	TGCAGTGCCCCGGGTGGAGGGGACACTGAAGCTTTCTTT
TRBV19	few	.	TRBJ2-1	CASSIPGLYSYNEQFF	TGTGCCAGTAGTATACCGGGACTCTACTCCTACAATGAGCAGTTCTTC
TRBV11-2	few	.	TRBJ2-2	CASSLVWTANTGELFF	TGTGCCAGCAGCTTAGTATGGACAGCGAACACCGGGGAGCTGTTTTTT
TRBV7-3	.	TRBD2	TRBJ2-1	CASSLLADGATNEQFF	TGTGCCAGCAGCCTACTAGCGGATGGGGCGACAAATGAGCAGTTCTTC
TRBV3-1	few	.	TRBJ2-5	CASSQDPGSETQYF	TGTGCCAGCAGCCAAGACCCAGGGTCGGAGACCCAGTACTTC
TRBV27	many	.	TRBJ1-2	CASSSEGGRYNYGYTF	TGTGCCAGCAGTTCCGAGGGGGGGCGGTATAACTATGGCTACACCTTC
TRBV6-2/TRBV6-3	many	.	TRBJ1-6	CASSYDGPSSYNSPLHF	TGTGCCAGCAGTTACGACGGCCCGAGCTCCTATAATTCACCCCTCCACTTT
TRBV4-3	.	.	TRBJ2-7	CASSHSSGISYEQYF	TGCGCCAGCAGCCATAGTAGTGGGATTTCCTACGAGCAGTACTTC
TRBV7-9	many	TRBD2	TRBJ2-3	CASSPLAGASTDTQYF	TGTGCCAGCAGCCCCTTAGCGGGGGCTAGCACAGATACGCAGTATTTT
TRBV5-1	many	.	TRBJ1-1	CASSLGPGTITEAFF	TGCGCCAGCAGCTTGGGCCCAGGGACAATCACTGAAGCTTTCTTT
TRBV20-1	few	.	TRBJ1-2	CSASAGDLYGYTF	TGCAGTGCTAGTGCAGGGGACCTCTATGGCTACACCTTC
TRBV29-1	many	TRBD1	TRBJ2-6	CSARTGGPPGANVLTF	TGCAGCGCAAGGACAGGGGGACCCCCTGGGGCCAACGTCCTGACTTTC
TRBV4-1	.	.	TRBJ1-2	CASSQVKGGGYTF	TGCGCCAGCAGCCAAGTCAAGGGCGGCGGCTACACCTTC
TRBV7-2	.	.	TRBJ2-7	CASSGPVAGASYEQYF	TGTGCCAGCAGCGGCCCAGTCGCGGGGGCCTCCTACGAGCAGTACTTC
TRBV12-3/TRBV12-4	.	TRBD1	TRBJ1-3	CASSLGRQGILLGGNTIYF	TGTGCCAGCAGTTTAGGACGACAGGGAATTTTACTCGGTGGAAACACCATATATTTT
TRBV4-3	few	TRBD1	TRBJ1-2	CASSQWTGVYGYTF	TGCGCCAGCAGCCAATGGACAGGGGTATATGGCTACACCTTC